The 30 T cell receptor beta chains presented below share a single source sample, sequenced in a study of shared clonotypes between healthy human individuals (dated by TCRdb to 2018 to 2021). Receptors were amplified or captured by the immunoSEQ multiplex PCR assay. TCRdb took over this immuneACCESS table, retaining in-frame rearrangements with V and J assigned. Such tables are incomplete; in checked studies, under half of the missing clones stem from an unresolved V gene, and the remainder is unexplained. The sample table lists about half a million clones, about four fifths of them with a count of one. 10% to 15% of the sample belongs to the ten largest clones. The sample was PBMCs. The receptors were sampled from a woman between 35 and 50 years old in good health. Some clones in this sample may be carry-over from other donors' samples.

The chain is built from TRBV4-2 and TRBJ2-3; the match to TRBD2 covers 9 bases. V dropped 8 bases and J dropped 7; count of bases not matched to a gene: 13. The CDR3 sequence is 15 residues long. Per germline, CDR1 LGHNA and CDR2 YNFKEQ. The CDR3 here is CASRSLLAGLNTQYF. CDR3 bases: TGTGCCAGCCGCTCCCTGCTAGCGGGACTGAATACGCAGTATTTT.

CDR3 amino acids: CASSLGGGPEETQYF. The CDR3 region has the DNA TGTGCCAGCAGCTTAGGGGGAGGGCCGGAAGAGACCCAGTACTTC. The gene calls are TRBV7-2 and TRBJ2-5, with 7 bases identical to TRBD2. The CDR3 totals 15 residues. V shed 1 base and J 3 bases; nucleotides not matched to a gene: 5. Germline V CDR1 and CDR2: SGHTA, FQGNSA.

This clone was recorded only once. The J gene is TRBJ2-1, the V gene TRBV28; D gene uncertain. This CDR3 spans 17 amino acids. Germline V gene lookup returns CDR1 MDHEN and CDR2 SYDVKM. Between the trimmed V and J ends, which lost 3 bases and 3 bases, there was a span of 18 bases. The chain's CDR3 is CASSFPAASSLYNEQFF. The CDR3 DNA reads TGTGCCAGCAGTTTTCCGGCGGCTAGTTCCCTCTACAATGAGCAGTTCTTC.

This clone was detected only a few times. The rearrangement uses TRBV27 and TRBJ1-3; D might be TRBD1 (5 bases). Germline V gene lookup returns CDR1 MNHEY and CDR2 SMNVEV (reference sequence). Trimming removed 2 bases at V and 2 bases at J, with 7 bases between. The CDR3 loop spans 14 amino acids. DNA for the CDR3: TGTGCCAGCAGTTTAGTGGGGCCTGGAAACACCATATATTTT. Translation gives CASSLVGPGNTIYF.

V and J are TRBV19 and TRBJ2-1; 11 bases align to TRBD2. CDR1 is LNHDA, CDR2 SQIVND, per germline (reference sequence). The CDR3 loop spans 14 amino acids. V was clipped by 5 bases and J by 7 bases; unmatched bases: 4. In DNA, the CDR3 is TGTGCCAGTAGTGTACTAGCGGGAGTAAATGAGCAGTTCTTC. Translating it yields CASSVLAGVNEQFF. Full variable domain (outside the CDR3, taken from reference TRBV19 and TRBJ2-1): DGGITQSPKYLFRKEGQNVTLSCEQNLNHDAMYWYRQDPGQGLRLIYYSQIVNDFQKGDIAEGYSVSREKKESFPLTVTSAQKNPTAFYLCASSVLAGVNEQFFGPGTRLTVL.

This clone was observed a few times. The rearrangement uses TRBV2 and TRBJ2-5; 9 bases agree with TRBD1. There are 15 residues in the CDR3. The V gene's germline CDR1 is SNHLY and CDR2 FYNNEI. Trimming removed 2 bases from V and 2 bases from J; junction bases left unmatched: 3. The CDR3, as DNA: TGTGCCAGCAGTGAAATGGGACAGGGTCAAGAGACCCAGTACTTC. Translated, it gives CASSEMGQGQETQYF.

This chain links TRBV28 with TRBJ1-2; 9 positions match TRBD1. The junction had 2 bases not matched to a gene; V was cut back by 2 bases and J by 7 bases. The CDR3 has 13 residues. Germline CDR1 is MDHEN and CDR2 is SYDVKM. The CDR3 nucleotides read TGTGCCAGCAGTTTAGGACAGGGGATTGGCTACACCTTC. Residues: CASSLGQGIGYTF.

The chain is built from TRBV7-2 and TRBJ2-5, with TRBD2 identical over 13 bases. Germline CDR1 and CDR2: SGHTA and FQGNSA. The CDR3 runs to 16 residues. The V gene end was trimmed by 5 bases and the J gene end by 1 base; junction bases not matched to a gene: 4. CDR3 in DNA: TGTGCCAGCAGCCCCCGGACTAGCGGGAGCCAAGAGACCCAGTACTTC. Translated: CASSPRTSGSQETQYF.

The chain uses TRBV29-1 and TRBJ2-7, with a tentative D call TRBD2 (7 bases). The CDR3 covers 13 residues. Trimming took 7 bases from V and 2 from J, leaving 15 bases between them. The germline gives CDR1 SQVTM, CDR2 ANQGSEA. CDR3: CSAGGGHPYEQYF. The CDR3 DNA sequence: TGCAGCGCTGGGGGGGGACATCCCTACGAGCAGTACTTC.

This clone was recorded at least ten times. The V gene is TRBV6-6, the J gene TRBJ1-5; perhaps TRBD1 as D (6 bases). CDR3 length equals 13 residues. Trimming stripped 5 bases from V and 7 bases from J, with 12 bases between. CDR1 and CDR2 from the germline V gene are MNHNY and SVGAGI (reference sequence). The CDR3 DNA reads TGTGCCAGCAGTCCATACAGGGAACAGCCCCAGCATTTT. It is translated as CASSPYREQPQHF.

This chain links TRBV2 with TRBJ2-7; D is unresolved. The germline V gene has CDR1 SNHLY and CDR2 FYNNEI. Between the trimmed V and J ends, which lost 8 bases and 3 bases, there was a span of 14 bases. The CDR3 has 13 residues. CDR3 nucleotide sequence: TGTGCCAGCGCCGATCTAGGGTTCTACGAGCAGTACTTC. Translating it yields CASADLGFYEQYF. The whole variable domain, filled in from reference TRBV2 and TRBJ2-7, reads EPEVTQTPSHQVTQMGQEVILRCVPISNHLYFYWYRQILGQKVEFLVSFYNNEISEKSEIFDDQFSVERPDGSNFTLKIRSTKLEDSAMYFCASADLGFYEQYFGPGTRLTVT.

The chain couples TRBV4-2 to TRBJ2-1; TRBD2 matches 14 bases. The germline V gene has CDR1 LGHNA and CDR2 YNFKEQ. The J segment lost 7 bases and the V segment lost 0 bases, leaving 5 bases of the junction unmatched. The CDR3 runs to 17 residues. As DNA, the CDR3 is TGTGCCAGCAGCCAAGATTCGGGACTAGCGGGAGTTAATGAGCAGTTCTTC. Protein product: CASSQDSGLAGVNEQFF.

J is TRBJ1-2 and V is TRBV25-1; possible D gene TRBD1, 5 bases. The germline V gene encodes CDR1 MGHDK and CDR2 SYGVNS. The CDR3 runs 13 residues. Deletions cut 2 bases from V and 8 bases from J, with 12 bases between. CDR3 residues: CASSERGAGGYTF. Written as DNA, the CDR3 is TGTGCCAGCAGTGAACGCGGGGCTGGGGGCTACACCTTC.

The chain couples TRBV6-1 to TRBJ1-4, with 7 nucleotides matching TRBD1. The CDR3 covers 13 residues. The germline CDR1 and CDR2 sequences are MNHNS and SASEGT. V lost 3 bases to trimming and J lost 7 bases; unmatched junction nucleotides: 2. The CDR3 protein is CASSETGSEKLFF. The CDR3 DNA is TGTGCCAGCAGTGAGACAGGGTCTGAAAAACTGTTTTTT.

V and J are TRBV6-1 and TRBJ2-1; 9 nucleotides align to TRBD2. J lost 2 bases, V lost 3 bases, and 5 bases had no gene match. In germline, CDR1 is MNHNS, CDR2 SASEGT. The CDR3 has 16 amino acids. The chain's CDR3 is CASSDHSGSPYNEQFF. Here the CDR3 DNA reads TGTGCCAGCAGTGATCATAGCGGGAGCCCCTACAATGAGCAGTTCTTC.

This chain connects TRBV7-6 to TRBJ2-7; 9 nucleotides line up with TRBD2. With V trimmed by 1 base and J by 4 bases, 11 bases remained unmatched. The CDR3 runs to 17 residues. The germline gives CDR1 SGHVS, CDR2 FNYEAQ. The CDR3 spells CASSLDGWLAGSYEQYF. The CDR3 coding sequence is TGTGCCAGCAGCTTAGATGGCTGGCTAGCGGGATCATACGAGCAGTACTTC.

V and J are TRBV29-1 and TRBJ1-4, with D maybe TRBD1 (5 bases). V dropped 1 base and J dropped 3 bases, with 6 bases sitting between them. The CDR3 contains 13 residues. The germline V gene encodes CDR1 SQVTM and CDR2 ANQGSEA. The CDR3 is CSVEGQPNEKLFF. In nucleotides, the CDR3 is TGCAGCGTTGAAGGACAGCCTAATGAAAAACTGTTTTTT.

CDR3 protein: CASSLVERGNTIYF. In DNA, the CDR3 is TGTGCCAGCAGCTTAGTTGAGAGGGGAAACACCATATATTTT. The gene calls are TRBV7-8 and TRBJ1-3, with D uncertain. Trimming stripped 1 base from V and 4 bases from J, with 8 bases between. Germline values: CDR1 SGHVS, CDR2 FQNEAQ. CDR3 size: 14 residues.

V gene TRBV5-1 combines with J gene TRBJ2-2; D remains ambiguous. Germline V gene data show CDR1 as SGHRS and CDR2 as YFSETQ. The CDR3 runs to 14 residues. Between the trimmed V and J ends, which lost 4 bases and 3 bases, there was a span of 10 bases. This CDR3 is CASSLSPDTGELFF. DNA of the CDR3: TGCGCCAGCAGCCTAAGTCCCGACACCGGGGAGCTGTTTTTT.

This chain connects TRBV6-1 to TRBJ2-5; D possibly corresponds to TRBD2 (6 bases). The CDR3 has 16 amino acids. V was shortened by 0 bases and J by 4 bases, with 15 bases between the two germline ends. Germline V gene data show CDR1 as MNHNS and CDR2 as SASEGT. CDR3 region: CASSEAGTPATETQYF. CDR3 nucleotide sequence: TGTGCCAGCAGTGAAGCCGGGACTCCCGCGACAGAGACCCAGTACTTC.

A note on this clone: A much bigger clone sits one base away, suggesting this may be a read error. J is TRBJ1-5 and V is TRBV18; 9 bases align to TRBD1. The CDR3 has 14 amino acids. Germline values: CDR1 KGHSH, CDR2 LQKENI. The CDR3 reads CVSSPGQGFEPQHF. CDR3 sequence (DNA): TGTGTCAGCTCACCAGGACAGGGGTTTGAGCCCCAGCATTTT. Full variable domain (outside the CDR3, taken from reference TRBV18 and TRBJ1-5): NAGVMQNPRHLVRRRGQEARLRCSPMKGHSHVYWYRQLPEEGLKFMVYLQKENIIDESGMPKERFSAEFPKEGPSILRIQQVVRGDSAAYFCVSSPGQGFEPQHFGDGTRLSIL.

The V and J genes are TRBV28 and TRBJ1-5; possible D gene TRBD1, 5 bases. CDR3 size: 15 residues. V lost 3 bases and J lost 6, with 15 bases in between. Germline V gene data show CDR1 as MDHEN and CDR2 as SYDVKM. CDR3 sequence reads: CASSFVVSGVQPQHF. DNA of the CDR3: TGTGCCAGCAGTTTCGTCGTCTCGGGGGTTCAGCCCCAGCATTTT.

This clone came up a few times. This rearrangement joins TRBV19 to TRBJ2-7; TRBD1 aligns across 7 bases. Germline V gene data show CDR1 as LNHDA and CDR2 as SQIVND (reference sequence). V was clipped by 5 bases and J by 3 bases; unmatched bases: 10. This CDR3 has 15 amino acids. CDR3 nucleotides: TGTGCCAGTAGTTCCCCCGGGACAGAGGACTACGAGCAGTACTTC. It is translated as CASSSPGTEDYEQYF.

The rearrangement links TRBV5-1 to TRBJ2-7, with D possibly matching TRBD2 (5 bases). Looked up from germline, CDR1 is SGHRS and CDR2 is YFSETQ. V was trimmed by 1 base and J by 0 bases, leaving 11 bases between them. The CDR3 has 15 amino acids. The CDR3 DNA sequence: TGCGCCAGCAGCTTGTGGCGGGCGGGCTCCTACGAGCAGTACTTC. Protein: CASSLWRAGSYEQYF.

This chain joins TRBV19 and TRBJ1-4; D gene uncertain. V was shortened by 5 bases and J by 0 bases, with 16 bases between the two germline ends. There are 17 residues in the CDR3. CDR1 and CDR2 (germline): LNHDA, SQIVND (reference sequence). The CDR3 protein is CASSLIATGATNEKLFF. CDR3 nucleotide sequence: TGTGCCAGTAGTCTCATCGCCACGGGCGCAACTAATGAAAAACTGTTTTTT. The entire variable domain, with the rest obtained from reference TRBV19 and TRBJ1-4, is as follows: DGGITQSPKYLFRKEGQNVTLSCEQNLNHDAMYWYRQDPGQGLRLIYYSQIVNDFQKGDIAEGYSVSREKKESFPLTVTSAQKNPTAFYLCASSLIATGATNEKLFFGSGTQLSVL.

The V and J genes are TRBV18 and TRBJ1-6, with 8 bases fitting TRBD1. Germline CDR1 is KGHSH and CDR2 is LQKENI. Trimming at V came to 3 bases and at J to 7 bases, leaving 5 bases not matched to a gene. This CDR3 has 15 amino acids. The CDR3 bases are TGTGCCAGCTCACCCCAAACAGGGGGGAATTCACCCCTCCACTTT. It yields the protein CASSPQTGGNSPLHF.

The chain has TRBV9 and TRBJ2-1; D ambiguous. CDR1 and CDR2 (germline): SGDLS, YYNGEE. Trimming removed 0 bases at V and 9 bases at J, with 7 bases between. There are 12 residues in the CDR3. The CDR3: CASSVGRSEQFF. CDR3 nucleotides: TGTGCCAGCAGCGTAGGCAGGAGTGAGCAGTTCTTC.

A few counts support this clone. The same CDR3 is also encoded by other DNA sequences in this sample. This CDR3 is CASSLATSGSRNEQFF. DNA of the CDR3: TGTGCCAGCAGCTTAGCGACTAGCGGGAGTAGAAATGAGCAGTTCTTC. V is TRBV7-6 and J is TRBJ2-1; TRBD2 matches 12 bases. Germline CDR1 and CDR2: SGHVS and FNYEAQ. The CDR3 sequence is 16 residues long. The V and J ends lost 0 bases and 7 bases, in that order; junction bases with no gene match: 4.

The gene calls are TRBV10-3 and TRBJ1-2; TRBD1 agrees at 7 bases. The V and J ends lost 6 bases and 4 bases, in that order; junction bases with no gene match: 8. This CDR3 has 14 amino acids. Germline V gives CDR1 ENHRY, CDR2 SYGVKD. As DNA, the CDR3 is TGTGCCATCAGCTCAGGGGGACAATTCTATGGCTACACCTTC. It translates to CAISSGGQFYGYTF.

V and J are TRBV6-6 and TRBJ2-7, with 11 bases lining up with TRBD2. V was clipped by 6 bases and J by 5 bases; unmatched bases: 6. Germline loops: CDR1 MNHNY, CDR2 SVGAGI (reference sequence). This CDR3 has 14 residues. The CDR3 DNA is TGTGCCAGCAGACCGACTAGCGGGATCGACGAGCAGTACTTC. It encodes CASRPTSGIDEQYF.